This T cell receptor beta chain came from a study of cytomegalovirus exposure and HLA in healthy donors. Looking at the study overall: An earlier analysis identified fewer than 130 million unique TCR beta sequences in approximately 170 million T cells.

PCR was performed using 60 Vbeta and 13 Jbeta primers. Generated by immunoSEQ multiplex PCR, the TCRdb table keeps only in-frame clones and is missing some. The data contain about 140,000 clones, about 74% of them singletons. The CDR3 sequence is 15 residues long. The ends lost 5 bases at V and 10 bases at J; junction bases unmatched: 10. Looked up from germline, CDR1 is SEHNR and CDR2 is FQNEAQ (reference sequence). Study-wide points: In an earlier analysis, most TCR beta V segments were productive about 87% or about 30% of the time. Clonal expansion, a later analysis showed, was greater in HLA-associated TCR beta chains than in equally common others.

To note about this clone: Its matching antigen is unknown.

Sample: PBMCs. This chain connects TRBV7-9 to TRBJ1-6; 8 bases map to TRBD1. This sequence originates from a woman aged 45-59 years in good health and CMV-seronegative. CDR3 in amino acids: CASSGSWTGQSPLHF. The CDR3 coding sequence is TGTGCCAGCAGCGGGTCGTGGACAGGGCAATCACCCCTCCACTTT.